The 7 T cell receptor beta chains given below trace back to one sample, sequenced in a study of molecular identifiers for immune sequencing clone quantification. TCRdb re-called the PCR reads through MiXCR, storing one row per CDR3 protein. The sample yields about 510,000 distinct CDR3 sequences, roughly 24% seen once. The specimen sequenced was naive CD8+ T cells from blood, with Jurkat cell RNA spiked in. Noted subset: FACS-sorted CD8+CD4-CCR7+CD45RA+ naive T cells. These receptors were taken from a human donor in good health. Some libraries in this study had Jurkat cell RNA spiked in.

With regard to this clonotype: A read error may explain this, as a much larger clone is one base away. V and J are TRBV5-4 and TRBJ2-5; tentatively, D is TRBD2 (5 bases). This CDR3 contains 14 residues. Germline-derived CDR1 and CDR2 are SGHNT and YYREEE (reference sequence). CDR3 protein: CASKEGAVVETKYF. The DNA for the CDR3 is TGTGCCAGCAAAGAGGGAGCTGTCGTAGAGACCAAGTACTTC.

In its sample, this clonotype was seen many times. V is TRBV7-9 and J is TRBJ2-3; D is unresolved. CDR1 and CDR2 from the germline V gene are SEHNR and FQNEAQ (reference sequence). V was clipped by 9 bases and J by 2 bases, with 9 bases between them. The CDR3 spans 12 residues. The CDR3 coding sequence is TGTGCCAGTGACACAGCCACAGATACGCAGTATTTT. This sequence encodes CASDTATDTQYF.

This clonotype came up a few times. V usage is TRBV7-9 and J usage is TRBJ2-2; D gene unclear. Germline-derived CDR1 and CDR2 are SEHNR and FQNEAQ (reference sequence). This CDR3 has 16 amino acids. The V end was cut by 5 bases, the J end by 4 bases, with 17 bases between. The CDR3 reads CASSPVRQMTTGELFF. In nucleotides, the CDR3 is TGTGCCAGCAGCCCCGTGCGGCAGATGACCACCGGGGAGCTGTTTTTT.

For this clonotype: Mismatch with germline at one junction end may stem from a read error. The chain is built from TRBV20-1 and TRBJ2-7; 7 bases are shared with TRBD1. The germline gives CDR1 DFQATT, CDR2 SNEGSKA (reference sequence). The CDR3 is 13 amino acids. The CDR3 DNA reads TGCAGTGCTCGAGACGACAGGGCTTACGAGCAGTACTTC. Translation gives CSARDDRAYEQYF.

This clonotype was counted a few times. The chain combines TRBV5-3 with TRBJ2-5; D possibly corresponds to TRBD2 (5 bases). TRBV5-3 is noted as an ORF with a role that remains uncertain. CDR3 size: 12 residues. V was shortened by 8 bases and J by 5 bases, with 13 bases between the two germline ends. The CDR3 coding sequence is TGTGCCAGCAGCGGAGCCGAGGAGACCCAGTACTTC. Amino acid sequence: CASSGAEETQYF.

This clonotype was counted a few times. The chain recombines TRBV29-1 with TRBJ1-1, with 8 bases matching TRBD1. Germline CDR1 is SQVTM and CDR2 is ANQGSEA. CDR3 size: 13 residues. Germline trimming cut 4 bases from V and 4 bases from J; bases unmatched to any gene: 5. CDR3 nucleotides: TGCAGCGTTGGACAGGGGATGGGCACTGAAGCTTTCTTT. Its protein product is CSVGQGMGTEAFF.

As for this clonotype: This sequence may be a read error, since a much larger clone differs from it by one base. V and J are TRBV28 and TRBJ2-5, with D possibly TRBD2 on 6 matching bases. Germline V lookup: CDR1 MDHEN, CDR2 SYDVKM. This CDR3 has 14 amino acids. The DNA of the CDR3 is TGTGCCAGCAGGCCGACTAGGCCCGAAGAGACCCAGCACTTC. Protein: CASRPTRPEETQHF.